This T cell receptor beta chain was observed in a study of cytomegalovirus exposure and HLA in healthy donors. Trimming took 5 bases from V and 6 from J, leaving 14 bases between them. The CDR3 has 14 residues. Germline V gene data show CDR1 as MNHNY and CDR2 as SVGAGI (reference sequence). In its sample, this clone was seen once. Clones were read by immunoSEQ multiplex PCR, and TCRdb kept only the in-frame ones, dropping some. The sample has about 150,000 clones; 75% to 90% are singletons. The sequence was collected from a young man in good health and CMV-seropositive. The V call is TRBV6-6, the J call TRBJ1-5, with a weak D call TRBD1 (5 bases). The specimen was PBMCs. This CDR3 reads CASSMGIGAQPQHF. The CDR3 nucleotides are TGTGCCAGCAGTATGGGTATTGGGGCTCAGCCCCAGCATTTT.